Listed below are T cell receptor beta chains from one sample, sequenced in a study of identical twins. TCRdb recomputed calls from the 5' RACE reads with MiXCR, one row per CDR3 protein. The top ten hold more than 10% of the sample, which has a few hundred thousand distinct CDR3 sequences, approximately 17% seen once. The sequencing input was naive T cells sorted from blood. These receptors all come from a man between 45 and 60 years old in good health. CDR3s include the opening cysteine and the closing phenylalanine or tryptophan. The D gene is left open where the match is weak. A row's size may be missing; if present it is once, few, many or a size class.

abundance	d_gene	v_gene	j_gene	CDR3aa	CDR3nt
many	.	TRBV3-1	TRBJ2-4	CASSQDLEGGQQYF	TGTGCCAGCAGCCAAGATCTTGAGGGGGGCCAACAGTACTTC
many	.	TRBV20-1	TRBJ2-1	CSARVSLATNEQFF	TGCAGTGCTAGAGTATCTCTAGCGACCAATGAGCAGTTCTTC
.	.	TRBV12-3/TRBV12-4	TRBJ2-7	CASSFQWETLQEQYF	TGTGCCAGCAGCTTCCAGTGGGAAACTTTACAGGAGCAGTACTTC
few	.	TRBV12-3/TRBV12-4	TRBJ1-5	CASSESVREANQPQHF	TGTGCCAGCAGTGAATCTGTGAGGGAGGCCAATCAGCCCCAGCATTTT
many	.	TRBV5-1	TRBJ1-2	CASSLGQGIGGYTF	TGCGCCAGCAGCTTGGGTCAGGGGATCGGTGGCTACACCTTC
many	.	TRBV7-3	TRBJ2-2	CASSPPRGDANTGELFF	TGTGCCAGCAGCCCCCCCAGGGGCGACGCGAACACCGGGGAGCTGTTTTTT
few	.	TRBV12-3/TRBV12-4	TRBJ1-2	CASRVGGGYGYTF	TGTGCCAGCAGGGTCGGAGGGGGCTATGGCTACACCTTC
.	TRBD1	TRBV3-1	TRBJ2-1	CASSLWTGGIMDEQFF	TGTGCCAGCAGCCTTTGGACAGGGGGTATTATGGATGAGCAGTTCTTC
few	.	TRBV18	TRBJ2-5	CASSPLATQETQYF	TGTGCCAGCTCACCTCTGGCGACCCAAGAGACCCAGTACTTC
few	.	TRBV5-1	TRBJ1-2	CASSLESSATNYGYTF	TGCGCCAGCAGCTTGGAATCGTCAGCCACTAACTATGGCTACACCTTC
few	TRBD1	TRBV7-8	TRBJ2-1	CASSLVRTGVSYNEQFF	TGTGCCAGCAGCTTAGTTAGAACAGGGGTCTCCTACAATGAGCAGTTCTTC
.	TRBD1	TRBV7-2	TRBJ1-1	CASSPEGTGTEAFF	TGTGCCAGCAGCCCAGAGGGGACAGGGACTGAAGCTTTCTTT
many	.	TRBV20-1	TRBJ2-7	CSARGVRQSYEQYF	TGCAGTGCTAGAGGAGTCAGGCAGTCCTACGAGCAGTACTTC
.	.	TRBV18	TRBJ2-5	CASSPPSETQYF	TGTGCCAGCTCACCACCGTCAGAGACCCAGTACTTC
.	.	TRBV6-2/TRBV6-3	TRBJ2-7	CASSYRQATTGDEQYF	TGTGCCAGCAGTTATCGGCAGGCAACGACTGGGGACGAGCAGTACTTC
few	TRBD1	TRBV12-3/TRBV12-4	TRBJ1-4	CASSTRDRAREKLFF	TGTGCCAGCAGTACACGGGACAGGGCGAGAGAAAAACTGTTTTTT
many	.	TRBV10-3	TRBJ2-7	CAISVGQSSYEQYF	TGTGCCATCAGTGTGGGACAAAGCTCCTACGAGCAGTACTTC
many	TRBD1	TRBV20-1	TRBJ1-5	CSARGPGQGSFGNQPQHF	TGCAGTGCTAGAGGACCGGGACAGGGTTCTTTCGGCAATCAGCCCCAGCATTTT
many	.	TRBV12-3/TRBV12-4	TRBJ1-6	CASSFSQGHSPLHF	TGTGCCAGCAGTTTTTCGCAGGGCCATTCACCCCTCCACTTT
few	TRBD1	TRBV4-3	TRBJ2-7	CASSPGGQGDEQYF	TGCGCCAGCAGCCCGGGGGGACAGGGGGACGAGCAGTACTTC
few	TRBD2	TRBV25-1	TRBJ2-7	CASSLAGVHEQYF	TGTGCCAGCAGCTTAGCGGGAGTCCACGAGCAGTACTTC
few	.	TRBV7-8	TRBJ2-7	CASSLARGTVYEQYF	TGTGCCAGCAGCTTAGCGCGGGGGACAGTCTACGAGCAGTACTTC
.	TRBD2	TRBV18	TRBJ2-1	CASSLNPGLAGGPGNEQFF	TGTGCCAGCTCACTGAATCCGGGACTAGCGGGAGGGCCTGGTAATGAGCAGTTCTTC
many	TRBD1	TRBV12-3/TRBV12-4	TRBJ1-2	CASSLGGTAYGYTF	TGTGCCAGCAGTTTAGGAGGGACAGCTTATGGCTACACCTTC
few	TRBD2	TRBV20-1	TRBJ2-3	CSASPAGGYSTDTQYF	TGCAGTGCCTCACCTGCGGGGGGCTATAGCACAGATACGCAGTATTTT
.	TRBD1	TRBV4-2	TRBJ2-7	CASSHGTGARYEQYF	TGTGCCAGCAGCCACGGGACAGGGGCACGCTACGAGCAGTACTTC
many	.	TRBV29-1	TRBJ2-7	CSVEDYNGEQYF	TGCAGCGTTGAAGATTATAACGGAGAGCAGTACTTC
few	TRBD1	TRBV20-1	TRBJ2-7	CSATGNRGSYEQYF	TGCAGTGCTACGGGTAACAGGGGGTCCTACGAGCAGTACTTC
.	.	TRBV30	TRBJ2-7	CAWAKGGTSYEQYF	TGTGCCTGGGCAAAGGGGGGGACCTCCTACGAGCAGTACTTC
.	.	TRBV19	TRBJ2-3	CASSRGRGSQYF	TGTGCCAGTAGTAGAGGCCGGGGATCCCAGTATTTT
few	TRBD1	TRBV4-2	TRBJ2-7	CASSQVQGAGYEQYF	TGTGCCAGCAGCCAAGTACAGGGGGCCGGGTACGAGCAGTACTTC
few	.	TRBV20-1	TRBJ1-4	CSARDPNREKLFF	TGCAGTGCTAGAGATCCCAACAGAGAAAAACTGTTTTTT
.	.	TRBV4-1	TRBJ2-4	CASSQETTIAKNIQYF	TGCGCCAGCAGCCAAGAGACCACGATAGCCAAAAACATTCAGTACTTC
few	.	TRBV12-3/TRBV12-4	TRBJ2-7	CASSLTVFGEQYF	TGTGCCAGCAGTCTTACAGTGTTCGGCGAGCAGTACTTC
.	.	TRBV9	TRBJ2-5	CASSIRDFVMETQYF	TGTGCCAGCAGCATCCGGGACTTTGTCATGGAGACCCAGTACTTC
.	.	TRBV20-1	TRBJ1-1	CSARTRLGGEAFF	TGCAGTGCTAGAACTCGACTGGGGGGTGAAGCTTTCTTT
.	.	TRBV4-1	TRBJ1-1	CASSGPERGTEAFF	TGCGCCAGCAGCGGTCCGGAGAGAGGCACTGAAGCTTTCTTT
few	.	TRBV29-1	TRBJ2-1	CSVGGLGRGGNEQFF	TGCAGCGTCGGAGGCCTGGGCAGAGGGGGCAATGAGCAGTTCTTC
few	.	TRBV5-1	TRBJ2-1	CASSFSMSGNEQFF	TGCGCCAGCAGCTTTTCTATGTCGGGCAATGAGCAGTTCTTC
.	.	TRBV6-1	TRBJ1-4	CASSRRGNNEKLFF	TGTGCCAGCAGTCGAAGGGGGAATAATGAAAAACTGTTTTTT
.	.	TRBV10-3	TRBJ1-2	CAISESKNYGYTF	TGTGCCATCAGTGAGTCAAAGAACTATGGCTACACCTTC
.	.	TRBV10-3	TRBJ1-1	CAISDGYSGGKGDTEAFF	TGTGCCATCAGTGATGGGTATTCGGGGGGGAAAGGGGACACTGAAGCTTTCTTT
many	TRBD1	TRBV29-1	TRBJ2-2	CSARGLVNTGELFF	TGCAGCGCCAGGGGGCTCGTTAACACCGGGGAGCTGTTTTTT
many	.	TRBV2	TRBJ1-1	CASTGSRNTEAFF	TGTGCCAGCACTGGTTCAAGGAACACTGAAGCTTTCTTT
few	TRBD2	TRBV27	TRBJ2-1	CAVGTSGSLSEQFF	TGTGCCGTCGGGACTAGCGGGAGTTTAAGTGAGCAGTTCTTC
.	TRBD2	TRBV4-3	TRBJ2-1	CASSQGPPSGGYNEQFF	TGCGCCAGCAGCCAAGGACCGCCTAGCGGGGGGTACAATGAGCAGTTCTTC
few	.	TRBV28	TRBJ2-7	CASSDTGSYEQYF	TGTGCCAGCAGTGACACAGGGTCCTACGAGCAGTACTTC
few	.	TRBV6-2/TRBV6-3	TRBJ2-7	CASSKDPLTYEQYF	TGTGCCAGCAGTAAAGACCCCCTTACCTACGAGCAGTACTTC
once	.	TRBV12-3/TRBV12-4	TRBJ2-7	CASSLGTGRGLSYEQYF	TGTGCCAGCAGTTTAGGGACAGGGCGGGGGCTATCCTACGAGCAGTACTTC
few	.	TRBV5-6	TRBJ2-5	CASSLRHQETQYF	TGTGCCAGCAGCTTGAGGCACCAAGAGACCCAGTACTTC
few	.	TRBV15	TRBJ2-1	CATSRETSGSSYNEQFF	TGTGCCACCAGCAGGGAGACCAGCGGAAGCTCCTACAATGAGCAGTTCTTC